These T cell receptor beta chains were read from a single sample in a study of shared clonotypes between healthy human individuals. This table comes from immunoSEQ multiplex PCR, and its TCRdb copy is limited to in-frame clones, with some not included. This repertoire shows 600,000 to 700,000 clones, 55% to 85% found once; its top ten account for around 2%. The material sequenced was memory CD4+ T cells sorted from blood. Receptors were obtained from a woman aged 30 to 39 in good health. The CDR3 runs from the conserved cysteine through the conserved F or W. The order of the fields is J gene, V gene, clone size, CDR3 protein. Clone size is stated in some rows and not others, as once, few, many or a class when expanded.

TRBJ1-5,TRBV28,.,CASKLRPGRQLDQPQHF
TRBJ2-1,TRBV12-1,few,CASSTRREGLFYNEQFF
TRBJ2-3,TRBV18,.,CASSPPGLAGVPTDTQYF
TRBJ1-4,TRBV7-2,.,CASSRAGKLFF
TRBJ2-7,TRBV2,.,CASSESVPFGEQYF
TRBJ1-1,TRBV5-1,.,CASSLGGLNTEAFF
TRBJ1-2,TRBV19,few,CASSIDYRDGGYTF
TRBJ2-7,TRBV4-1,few,CASSQSGLAGNYEQYF
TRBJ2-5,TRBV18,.,CASSPNSGRETQYF
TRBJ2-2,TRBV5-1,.,CASSLDPSGGTGELFF
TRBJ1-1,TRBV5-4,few,CASSLAGFNTEAFF
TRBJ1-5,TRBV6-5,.,CASSYSSGGENQPQHF
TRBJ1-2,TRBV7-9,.,CASSLGQNYGYTF
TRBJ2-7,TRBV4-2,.,CASSQEQGPSYEQYF
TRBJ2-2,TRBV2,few,CASSERGWTGELFF
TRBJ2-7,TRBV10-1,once,CASSEPGYEQYF
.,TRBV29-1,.,CSVKNLGTASSYEQYF
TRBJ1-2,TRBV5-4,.,CASSFSTVYGYTF
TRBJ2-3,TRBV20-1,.,CSAPQLDTQYF
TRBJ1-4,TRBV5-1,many,CASSLGQTTNEKLFF
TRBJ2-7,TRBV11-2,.,CASSGEPAPYEQYF
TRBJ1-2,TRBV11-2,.,CASSRERNYGYTF
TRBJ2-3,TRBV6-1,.,CASSQRDGTDTQYF
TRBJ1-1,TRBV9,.,CASSVYRGGSLEAFF
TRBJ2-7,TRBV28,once,CASSPSRQWYEQYF
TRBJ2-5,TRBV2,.,CASSEQQGTETQYF
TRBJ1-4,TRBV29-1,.,CSATPGSNEKLFF
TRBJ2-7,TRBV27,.,CASSFSHSSYEQYF
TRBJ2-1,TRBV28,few,CASSLPGSLNEQFF
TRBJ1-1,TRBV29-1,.,CSARQGKEAFF
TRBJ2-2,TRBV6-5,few,CASRQGNDGELFF
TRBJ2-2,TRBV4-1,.,CASSQQPRGTGELFF
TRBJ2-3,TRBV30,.,CAWRPGGDTQYF
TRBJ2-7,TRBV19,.,CASSVRGQGFTYEQYF
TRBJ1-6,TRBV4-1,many,CASSQNLFRRGTEDYNSPLHF
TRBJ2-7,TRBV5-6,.,CASSLVGYEQYF
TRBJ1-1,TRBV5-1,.,CASRQGTGDTEAFF
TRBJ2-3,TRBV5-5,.,CASTRPGANGADTQYF
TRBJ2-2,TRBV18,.,CASSPVERSNTGELFF
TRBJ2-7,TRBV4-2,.,CASSQVVPSGDSYEQYF
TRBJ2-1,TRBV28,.,CASSFGTSGRGEQFF
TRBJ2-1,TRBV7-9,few,CASSPTLQGREQFF
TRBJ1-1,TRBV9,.,CASSLADRMNTEAFF
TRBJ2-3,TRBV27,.,CASSRGRRADTQYF